The rows below give T cell receptor beta chains drawn from one sample of a study of Ad26.COV2.S vaccination and SARS-CoV-2 variants. The table came from immunoSEQ multiplex PCR; TCRdb's copy has only in-frame clones and leaves some out. The data show hundreds of thousands of clones, 65% to 90% seen once. Sequenced material: peripheral blood, taken in a trial of Ad26.COV2.S vaccine versus placebo. These receptors all stem from a person aged 18-60 years who received the Ad26.COV2.S COVID-19 vaccine or a placebo. CDR3s include the opening cysteine and the closing phenylalanine or tryptophan.

v_gene,j_gene,len,CDR3aa
TRBV9,TRBJ2-1,15,CASSVTSGRIDEQFF
TRBV7-6,TRBJ1-6,13,CASSPSSYSPLHF
TRBV5-8,TRBJ2-1,12,CAGRGTHNEQFF
TRBV7-9,TRBJ1-6,16,CASSLTTGIGNSPLHF
TRBV2,TRBJ1-4,16,CASSERLFATNEKLFF
TRBV7-2,TRBJ2-7,12,CASSSGGREQYF
TRBV3-1/TRBV3-2,TRBJ2-5,15,CASSQDILAGGTQYF
TRBV28,TRBJ2-7,11,CASSLLYEQYF
TRBV4-3,TRBJ1-5,16,CASSQDLRGGNQPQHF
TRBV10-3,TRBJ2-6,17,CAIRGQGTSSGANVLTF
TRBV30,TRBJ1-5,13,CAWSEGGNQPQHF
TRBV20-1,TRBJ1-1,10,CRTGNTEAFF
TRBV24-1,TRBJ2-2,14,CATSDLYRPGELFF
TRBV28,TRBJ2-2,14,CASIDPPNTGELFF
TRBV9,TRBJ1-6,14,CASSTGTDNSPLHF
TRBV4-3,TRBJ2-1,16,CASSQGSGSSYNEQFF
TRBV4-3,TRBJ1-1,15,CASSQEGTGGTEAFF
TRBV11-2,TRBJ1-3,15,CASSLAPSPRNTIYF
TRBV19,TRBJ2-7,14,CASSRRTGPGEQYF
TRBV5-6,TRBJ2-7,13,CASSLKRAGEQYF
TRBV28,TRBJ2-7,16,CASRPPGTLRSGEQYF
TRBV28,TRBJ2-2,18,CASSLIRTLTPNTGELFF
TRBV4-1,TRBJ1-2,15,CASSPERTASYGYTF
TRBV10-3,TRBJ2-7,13,CAIGQTKTYEQYF
TRBV19,TRBJ2-1,17,CASSGTSGEISYNEQFF
TRBV4-1,TRBJ2-1,15,CASSQDGGGYNEQFF
TRBV5-1,TRBJ1-3,15,CASSVDGVSGNTIYF
TRBV5-4,TRBJ2-7,14,CASSGTGLRYEQYF
TRBV6-2/TRBV6-3,TRBJ2-7,16,CASSYRGGPGAYEQYF
TRBV7-8,TRBJ2-7,12,CASSFGESEQYF
TRBV6-1,TRBJ2-2,12,CASSEWPGELFF
TRBV3-1/TRBV3-2,TRBJ1-1,14,CASRSTGFRTEAFF
TRBV10-3,TRBJ2-2,15,CAISVVEAGNGELFF
TRBV18,TRBJ1-4,19,CASSPPFKGQGPTNEKLFF
TRBV7-9,TRBJ1-2,15,CASSLSDGTNYGYTF
TRBV27,TRBJ1-2,13,CASSLGGNYGYTF
TRBV11-2,TRBJ1-6,12,CASSLGNSPLHF
TRBV7-3,TRBJ2-3,12,CASSSGLTAQYF
TRBV11-2,TRBJ2-1,15,CASSLVRGAYNEQFF
TRBV4-2,TRBJ1-3,15,CASSQEPGAGNTIYF
TRBV7-9,TRBJ2-7,15,CASSPAGKSGNEQYF
TRBV5-4,TRBJ2-2,16,CASSLAASGGAGELFF
TRBV5-1,TRBJ1-1,15,CASSLVATVSTEAFF
TRBV28,TRBJ1-4,13,CASSSGQGKKLFF
TRBV5-5,TRBJ1-6,15,CASSMDSSRNSPLHF
TRBV7-2,TRBJ2-2,16,CASSPIGEPSTGELFF
TRBV4-2,TRBJ2-7,17,CASSQAWDGQGVYEQYF
TRBV6-5,TRBJ2-5,13,CASSYTGWETQYF
TRBV5-1,TRBJ2-3,19,CASSLVSWTASGAEGTQYF